A selection of T cell receptor beta chains follows, all from one sample in a study of CD8+CD57+ T cells in acquired aplastic anemia. TCRdb fed the reads into MiXCR, producing one record per CDR3 protein. This table has approximately 45,000 distinct CDR3 sequences, around 70% appearing once. The sequencing sample was made of sorted CD4+, CD8+, or CD8+CD57+ T cells (not recorded which) from PBMCs. The origin of the receptors is a human donor in good health, serving as a control. The CDR3 runs from the conserved cysteine through the conserved F or W. A D gene is named only where the DNA matches it firmly. Some rows mark clone size as missing; the rest say once, few, many or name a class of expanded clone.

j_call	clone_size	d_call	v_call	cdr3_nt	cdr3_aa
TRBJ1-4	few	.	TRBV7-8	TGTGCCAGCAGCTTAGCACAGAACCCTGAAAAACTGTTTTTT	CASSLAQNPEKLFF
TRBJ2-7	few	.	TRBV19	TGTGCCAGTAGTTACGGGTACGAGCAGTACTTC	CASSYGYEQYF
TRBJ1-1	.	.	TRBV7-3	TGTGCCAGCAGCCGGGACGACACTGAAGCTTTCTTT	CASSRDDTEAFF
TRBJ2-5	.	TRBD2	TRBV29-1	TGCAGCGCAGTGGGGGGGTACCAAGAGACCCAGTACTTC	CSAVGGYQETQYF
TRBJ2-7	few	.	TRBV15	TGTGCCACCAGTGAGACAGACATGGTGGACGAGCAGTACTTC	CATSETDMVDEQYF
TRBJ2-1	once	.	TRBV4-1	TGCACCAGCAGACACCTTATGCAGGGGCTAGGTGAGCAGTTCTTC	CTSRHLMQGLGEQFF
TRBJ1-5	.	TRBD1	TRBV4-2	TGTGCCAGTAGCATCGGGACAGCTGGATATAGCAATCAGCCCCGGCATTTT	CASSIGTAGYSNQPRHF
TRBJ2-1	medium-sized	.	TRBV20-1	TGCAGTGCTAGAGACGGTAGAGACTACAATGAGCAGTTCTTC	CSARDGRDYNEQFF
TRBJ1-2	.	.	TRBV7-9	TGTGCCAGCAGCTCTCCGGGCTACTATGGCTACACCTTC	CASSSPGYYGYTF
TRBJ2-1	.	TRBD2	TRBV5-6	TGTGCCAGCAGCCTGGGACTAGCGGGAGGGAACAATGAGCAGTTCTTC	CASSLGLAGGNNEQFF
TRBJ1-4	.	.	TRBV12-3/TRBV12-4	TGTGCCAGCAATTGGGCAAGGGTCGAAAAACTGTTTTTT	CASNWARVEKLFF
TRBJ2-5	medium-sized	.	TRBV2	TGTGCCAGCAGTTGGGAGACCCAGTACTTC	CASSWETQYF
TRBJ1-1	.	.	TRBV15	TGTGCCACCAGCACCAGGGACACCGATACTTTCTTT	CATSTRDTDTFF